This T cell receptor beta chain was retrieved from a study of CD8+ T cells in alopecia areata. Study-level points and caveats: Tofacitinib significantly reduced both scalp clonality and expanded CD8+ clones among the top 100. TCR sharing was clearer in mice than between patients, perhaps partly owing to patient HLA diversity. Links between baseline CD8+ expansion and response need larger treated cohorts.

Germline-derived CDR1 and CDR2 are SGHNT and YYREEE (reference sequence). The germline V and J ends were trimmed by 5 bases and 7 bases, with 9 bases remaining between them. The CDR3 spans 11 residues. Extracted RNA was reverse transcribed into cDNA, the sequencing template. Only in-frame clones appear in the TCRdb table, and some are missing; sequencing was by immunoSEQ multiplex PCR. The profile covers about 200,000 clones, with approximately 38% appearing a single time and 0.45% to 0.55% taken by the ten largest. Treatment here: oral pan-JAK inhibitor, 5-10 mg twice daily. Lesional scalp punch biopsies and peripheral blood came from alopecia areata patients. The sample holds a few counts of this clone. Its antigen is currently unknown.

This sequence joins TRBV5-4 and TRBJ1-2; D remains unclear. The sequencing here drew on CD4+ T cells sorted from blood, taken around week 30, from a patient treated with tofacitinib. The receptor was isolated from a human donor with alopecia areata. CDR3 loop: CASRKDLGYTF. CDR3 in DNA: TGTGCCAGCAGAAAGGATCTTGGCTACACCTTC.